A selection of T cell receptor beta chains follows, all from one sample in a study of cytomegalovirus exposure and HLA in healthy donors. Profiled with immunoSEQ multiplex PCR; TCRdb holds only in-frame clones, not every one. The table lists roughly 190,000 clones, over 80% of them singletons. Material for sequencing was PBMCs. All receptors come from a man aged 25 to 40 in good health and CMV-seronegative. Both conserved end residues are part of each CDR3. Each record gives: D gene, clone size, J gene, V gene, CDR3 DNA, CDR3 protein. A D gene is named only where the DNA matches it firmly. A clone size is listed for some rows: how often the clone was seen (once, few, many), or a class if it is expanded.

d_gene: -
abundance: -
j_gene: TRBJ2-3
v_gene: TRBV10-1
CDR3nt: TGCGCCAGCAGTGATCGGGGTATCACAGATACGCAGTATTTT
CDR3aa: CASSDRGITDTQYF

d_gene: -
abundance: -
j_gene: TRBJ2-3
v_gene: TRBV5-1
CDR3nt: TGCGCCAGCAGCCAGTACCGGGACATTGGCACAGATACGCAGTATTTT
CDR3aa: CASSQYRDIGTDTQYF

d_gene: -
abundance: -
j_gene: TRBJ1-1
v_gene: TRBV2
CDR3nt: TGTGCCAGCAGTTCGGGATCTCGGACTTTCTTT
CDR3aa: CASSSGSRTFF

d_gene: TRBD2
abundance: -
j_gene: TRBJ2-2
v_gene: TRBV9
CDR3nt: TGTGCCAGCAGCCAGACTAGCGGGGGCGCGAACACCGGGGAGCTGTTTTTT
CDR3aa: CASSQTSGGANTGELFF

d_gene: -
abundance: -
j_gene: TRBJ2-3
v_gene: TRBV5-1
CDR3nt: TGCGCCAGCAGCTTTGGTGTGAGTGCAGATACGCAGTATTTT
CDR3aa: CASSFGVSADTQYF

d_gene: -
abundance: once
j_gene: TRBJ1-1
v_gene: TRBV19
CDR3nt: TGTGCCAGTAGAGTGGGCAGGGGATCTGAAGCTTTCTTT
CDR3aa: CASRVGRGSEAFF

d_gene: -
abundance: -
j_gene: TRBJ1-4
v_gene: TRBV5-1
CDR3nt: TGCGCCAGCAGCGACGACAGGTCGGCGGCTAATGAAAAACTGTTTTTT
CDR3aa: CASSDDRSAANEKLFF

d_gene: TRBD2
abundance: -
j_gene: TRBJ2-2
v_gene: TRBV6-5
CDR3nt: TGTGCCAGCAGGGGACTAGCGGGAGGCACCGGGGAGCTGTTTTTT
CDR3aa: CASRGLAGGTGELFF

d_gene: -
abundance: -
j_gene: TRBJ2-7
v_gene: TRBV2
CDR3nt: TGTGCCAGCAGTGCACTAGCCAACTACGAGCAGTACTTC
CDR3aa: CASSALANYEQYF

d_gene: TRBD2
abundance: once
j_gene: TRBJ2-7
v_gene: TRBV5-1
CDR3nt: TGCGCCAGCAGCTTCGATCCTAGCGGGAGCTCCTACGAGCAGTACTTC
CDR3aa: CASSFDPSGSSYEQYF

d_gene: TRBD1
abundance: -
j_gene: TRBJ1-5
v_gene: TRBV9
CDR3nt: TGTGCCAGCAGCTCCCGGGACAGGGGGATGCGGCCCCAGCATTTT
CDR3aa: CASSSRDRGMRPQHF

d_gene: TRBD1
abundance: few
j_gene: TRBJ2-1
v_gene: TRBV27
CDR3nt: TGTGCCAGCCTACCAACCGGGACAGACAATGAGCAGTTCTTC
CDR3aa: CASLPTGTDNEQFF

d_gene: -
abundance: -
j_gene: TRBJ2-7
v_gene: TRBV1
CDR3nt: TGCACCAGCAGCCAAGATCATAGAAAGGGACAGGCATTCGGCGAGCAGTACTTC
CDR3aa: CTSSQDHRKGQAFGEQYF

d_gene: TRBD1
abundance: -
j_gene: TRBJ2-1
v_gene: TRBV29-1
CDR3nt: TGCAGCGAACTACAGGGGGATTTCAATGAGCAGTTCTTC
CDR3aa: CSELQGDFNEQFF

d_gene: -
abundance: -
j_gene: TRBJ1-3
v_gene: TRBV15
CDR3nt: TGTGCCACCAGCAGAGACGTACAGGGCAGAAACACCATATATTTT
CDR3aa: CATSRDVQGRNTIYF

d_gene: -
abundance: -
j_gene: TRBJ2-2
v_gene: TRBV7-9
CDR3nt: TGTTCCAGCAGCACCCATGGGGGACACATAAACACCGGGGAGCTGTTTTTT
CDR3aa: CSSSTHGGHINTGELFF

d_gene: -
abundance: -
j_gene: TRBJ1-1
v_gene: TRBV28
CDR3nt: TGTGCCAGCAGCGTCTTAGGGGTGACAGGAATCCCGAACACTGAAGCTTTCTTT
CDR3aa: CASSVLGVTGIPNTEAFF

d_gene: -
abundance: once
j_gene: TRBJ2-7
v_gene: TRBV7-9
CDR3nt: TGTGCCAGCAGCTTAACCGCAGGGTTGTACGAGCAGTACTTC
CDR3aa: CASSLTAGLYEQYF

d_gene: -
abundance: -
j_gene: TRBJ2-5
v_gene: TRBV5-1
CDR3nt: TGCGCCAGCAGCATCCGGTACACCGGTGGCGGAGAGACCCAGTACTTC
CDR3aa: CASSIRYTGGGETQYF

d_gene: TRBD1
abundance: -
j_gene: TRBJ1-1
v_gene: TRBV4-2
CDR3nt: TGTGCCAGCAGCCAGGTCGACAGGGGGATTCGGATGAACACTGAAGCTTTCTTT
CDR3aa: CASSQVDRGIRMNTEAFF

d_gene: -
abundance: -
j_gene: TRBJ2-6
v_gene: TRBV27
CDR3nt: TGTGCCAGCAGTTTATCCGCGTCTGGGGCCAACGTCCTGACTTTC
CDR3aa: CASSLSASGANVLTF

d_gene: -
abundance: -
j_gene: TRBJ2-7
v_gene: TRBV11-2
CDR3nt: TGTGCCGGCAGCTTACCCCCCCAGGGTGCCGCCTACGAGCAGTACTTC
CDR3aa: CAGSLPPQGAAYEQYF

d_gene: -
abundance: -
j_gene: TRBJ1-6
v_gene: TRBV5-1
CDR3nt: TGCGCCAGCAGCTTGACAGTCGTTACCATAAATTCACCCCTCCACTTT
CDR3aa: CASSLTVVTINSPLHF

d_gene: TRBD1
abundance: -
j_gene: TRBJ2-7
v_gene: TRBV5-1
CDR3nt: TGCGCCAGCAGCTTAGACAGGGGTCGGGACGAGCAGTACTTC
CDR3aa: CASSLDRGRDEQYF